This T cell receptor (beta chain) is drawn from a study of CD8 T cells in Susac syndrome. Reverse transcription of roughly 0.5 to 1 ug RNA was performed with random hexamers. The CDR3 of TCR beta was amplified by immunoSEQ multiplex PCR across 54 Vbeta and 13 Jbeta. Each CDR3 protein is one row after TCRdb ran MiXCR on the immunoSEQ multiplex PCR reads. The sample includes about 430,000 distinct CDR3 sequences, approximately 85% of them seen just once. This CDR3 spans 15 amino acids. Per germline, CDR1 SNHLY and CDR2 FYNNEI. V was trimmed by 2 bases and J by 0 bases, leaving 10 bases between them. Peripheral blood CD8+ and CD4+ T cells were profiled by TCR beta sequencing. Treatment-naive patients with stable or active relapsing-remitting disease were the multiple sclerosis controls. Through negative isolation, CD4+ and CD8+ T cells were obtained, while TEMRA cells were enriched using FACS.

V gene TRBV2 combines with J gene TRBJ2-5; D remains ambiguous. The specimen was CD8+ T cells from PBMCs. The clonotype originates from a human donor with multiple sclerosis. CDR3 nucleotide sequence: TGTGCCAGCAGTGAAATTGGGCAACACCAAGAGACCCAGTACTTC. Protein sequence: CASSEIGQHQETQYF. Full variable domain (missing parts from reference TRBV2 and TRBJ2-5): EPEVTQTPSHQVTQMGQEVILRCVPISNHLYFYWYRQILGQKVEFLVSFYNNEISEKSEIFDDQFSVERPDGSNFTLKIRSTKLEDSAMYFCASSEIGQHQETQYFGPGTRLLVL.